This T cell receptor (beta chain) was captured by sequencing in a study of CXCR3-negative and CXCR3-positive naive CD8 T cells. Overall study findings and caveats: Both naive subsets showed comparably high diversity, and memory CD8+ cells showed much lower diversity. CXCR3-negative and CXCR3-positive naive cells shared comparable TRBV-TRBJ usage, but memory cells did not.

The CDR3 is 16 residues long. Germline V CDR1 and CDR2: SGHRS, YFSETQ. Libraries were UMI-labeled 5' RACE TRB cDNA. No DNA is given; TCRdb re-called the 5' RACE reads and lists each CDR3 protein once. The sample includes some 130,000 distinct CDR3 sequences. On this clonotype itself: Antigen: not known.

CD45RO-CCR7+CD27+CD95- defined naive CD8+ T cells. This receptor was obtained from a human donor in good health. Some clones in this sample may be carry-over from other donors' samples. This chain connects TRBV5-1 to TRBJ2-7; without DNA, the TCRdb call of TRBD1 cannot be checked. The specimen was naive CXCR3- CD8+ T cells from blood. Stated subset: CD45RO-CCR7+CD27+CD95- naive CD8+ T cells lacking CXCR3 (TNR3-). The chain's CDR3 is CASSNGQGLRSYEQYF.